What follows is one TCR beta chain and its context. This sample was included in a study of blood T cell repertoires in COVID-19. Study-level information: Sample material is recorded as cDNA or gDNA derived from T cells, B-cell-depleted T cells, or PBMCs.

Participant ages covered about 18 to 89 years across 24 US areas. People in the exposed group encountered a COVID-19 case within 2 weeks before entering the study. There are 13 residues in the CDR3. The germline V and J ends were trimmed by 4 bases and 5 bases, with 9 bases remaining between them. Germline lookup yields CDR1 LGHDT and CDR2 YNNKEL (reference sequence). TCRdb's copy holds only in-frame clones and misses some; the assay was immunoSEQ multiplex PCR. The sample has some 180,000 clones, approximately 80% seen once. The gene calls are TRBV3-1 (or the pseudogene TRBV3-2) and TRBJ2-1; perhaps TRBD2 as D (5 bases). This TCR was recovered from a man aged 55 to 69 who had been exposed to COVID-19. Material for sequencing was PBMCs or T cells enriched from blood (not recorded which). The CDR3 sequence is CASSLTRNNEQFF. CDR3 sequence (DNA): TGTGCCAGCAGCCTCACTAGAAACAATGAGCAGTTCTTC.